These 7 T cell receptor beta chains were all obtained from the same sample, sequenced in a study of cytomegalovirus exposure and HLA in healthy donors. Primers for the PCR totalled 60 Vbeta and 13 Jbeta. Produced via immunoSEQ multiplex PCR; TCRdb's table is partial and in-frame only. This sample has 120,000 or so clones; under 20% occur once, and the top ten carry approximately 2.9%. What was sequenced was PBMCs. These receptors were obtained from a female donor in good health and CMV-seropositive.

The rearrangement uses TRBV9 and TRBJ2-3, with D possibly matching TRBD2 (5 bases). V was clipped by 0 bases and J by 1 base, with 12 bases between them. The CDR3 runs to 16 residues. Germline V CDR1 and CDR2: SGDLS, YYNGEE. CDR3 region: CASSVVGGRGTDTQYF. CDR3 DNA sequence: TGTGCCAGCAGCGTAGTTGGTGGGAGAGGCACAGATACGCAGTATTTT.

The rearrangement uses TRBV6-5 and TRBJ2-1; tentative D call: TRBD2 (6 bases). CDR3 length: 11 amino acids. Germline lookup yields CDR1 MNHEY and CDR2 SVGAGI. Trimming stripped 2 bases from V and 13 bases from J, with 9 bases between. CDR3 sequence (DNA): TGTGCCAGCAGTTACGGCGGGGTACAGTTCTTC. It is translated as CASSYGGVQFF.

The chain employs TRBV6-4 and TRBJ2-7; 7 bases line up with TRBD1. CDR1 is MRHNA, CDR2 SNTAGT, per germline. The CDR3 is made up of 16 amino acids. V lost 3 bases, J lost 3 bases, and 11 bases stayed unmatched. DNA of the CDR3: TGTGCCAGCAGTGATCTAACCCGACAGGGAAACTACGAGCAGTACTTC. This sequence encodes CASSDLTRQGNYEQYF.

The CDR3 region has the DNA TGCGCCAGCAGCCAAGGTGCAGCTGTCGGGGGGACTGAAGCTTTCTTT. It is translated as CASSQGAAVGGTEAFF. The chain employs TRBV4-1 and TRBJ1-1; maybe TRBD1 (5 bases). Germline assignment: CDR1 MGHRA and CDR2 YSYEKL. The V end was cut by 1 base, the J end by 5 bases, with 17 bases between. The CDR3 length is 16 residues.

This clone was counted a few times. At one end the junction does not follow the germline gene, possibly because of a read error. The chain links TRBV4-2 to TRBJ2-6; no clear D gene. The CDR3 runs to 16 residues. Germline V CDR1 and CDR2: LGHNA, YNFKEQ. This chain's CDR3 is CASSKDSGSGANVLTF. CDR3 DNA sequence: TGTGCCAGCAGCAAAGATTCGGGCTCTGGGGCCAACGTCCTGACTTTC.

This rearrangement joins TRBV25-1 to TRBJ2-5; TRBD1 aligns across 7 bases. This CDR3 spans 13 amino acids. The V segment lost 8 bases and the J segment 5 bases; nucleotides outside the gene matches: 8. Per germline, CDR1 MGHDK and CDR2 SYGVNS. The DNA for the CDR3 is TGTGCCAGCGTTGACAGGGACGGGGAGACCCAGTACTTC. Its translation: CASVDRDGETQYF. Complete variable domain (other parts from reference TRBV25-1 and TRBJ2-5): EADIYQTPRYLVIGTGKKITLECSQTMGHDKMYWYQQDPGMELHLIHYSYGVNSTEKGDLSSESTVSRIRTEHFPLTLESARPSHTSQYLCASVDRDGETQYFGPGTRLLVL.

This clone was found a few times. The J gene is TRBJ1-4, the V gene TRBV11-2; D not resolved. Germline values: CDR1 SGHAT, CDR2 FQNNGV. The germline V and J ends were trimmed by 5 bases and 10 bases, with 14 bases remaining between them. The CDR3 contains 13 residues. CDR3 sequence (DNA): TGTGCCAGCAGCCTGGACTATACTGGAAAACTGTTTTTT. Its protein product is CASSLDYTGKLFF. The variable domain in full, with the rest retrieved from reference TRBV11-2 and TRBJ1-4, is EAGVAQSPRYKIIEKRQSVAFWCNPISGHATLYWYQQILGQGPKLLIQFQNNGVVDDSQLPKDRFSAERLKGVDSTLKIQPAKLEDSAVYLCASSLDYTGKLFFGSGTQLSVL.